A single sample is the source of the 11 T cell receptor beta chains below, sequenced in a study of metastatic and nonmetastatic thyroid tumors. Each patient went into thyroid surgery without having received any treatment. TCRdb reanalyzed the PCR reads via MiXCR. The data hold 18,000 or so clones, with about 33% observed a single time. Specimen: tumor tissue. Source of these receptors: a female donor with papillary thyroid cancer or a benign thyroid nodule (not recorded which). Some clones in this sample may be carry-over from other donors' samples.

This clone occurred a few times. The chain links TRBV6-5 to TRBJ2-1, with D tentatively TRBD1 (5 bases). V lost 6 bases to trimming and J lost 5 bases, with 11 bases between them. This CDR3 has 13 amino acids. Germline-derived CDR1 and CDR2 are MNHEY and SVGAGI. The DNA of the CDR3 is TGTGCCAGCAGCTTGGGGCTAAACAATGAGCAGTTCTTC. Translated, it gives CASSLGLNNEQFF.

A single count supports this clone. The chain joins TRBV11-2 to TRBJ2-7; 7 bases are shared with TRBD2. CDR1 SGHAT and CDR2 FQNNGV come from the germline V gene. CDR3 length: 13 residues. Unmatched junction bases numbered 7, after V lost 1 base and J lost 10 bases. This chain's CDR3 is CASSLGLAADQYF. The CDR3, as DNA: TGTGCCAGCAGCTTAGGTCTAGCGGCCGATCAGTACTTC.

This clone was observed once. The chain joins TRBV20-1 to TRBJ2-7; a weak D match, TRBD1 (6 bases). CDR1 is DFQATT, CDR2 SNEGSKA, per germline (reference sequence). The CDR3 is 14 amino acids. Deletions cut 3 bases from V and 6 bases from J, with 18 bases between. The CDR3 DNA sequence: TGCAGTGCTAGGTTCAGCTCCCGAGGGGGCGAGCAGTACTTC. Translation: CSARFSSRGGEQYF.

This clone was picked up many times. The chain has TRBV18 and TRBJ2-3; D not certain. This CDR3 has 11 amino acids. Germline assignment: CDR1 KGHSH and CDR2 LQKENI. The V end was cut by 3 bases, the J end by 2 bases, with 0 bases between. The CDR3 DNA reads as TGTGCCAGCTCACCCACAGATACGCAGTATTTT. This codes for CASSPTDTQYF.

About this clone: A much larger clone differs from this one at a single base, so this may be a read error. V is TRBV5-1 and J is TRBJ2-7; D call uncertain. Germline V gives CDR1 SGHRS, CDR2 YFSETQ. The CDR3 spans 13 residues. CDR3 nucleotide sequence: TGCTCCAGCAGCTCCCCCCCCGTTCGCGAGCAGTACTTC. Translated: CSSSSPPVREQYF.

The rearrangement uses TRBV3-1 and TRBJ1-2; tentatively, D is TRBD1 (5 bases). Trimming cost V 0 bases and J 8 bases, with 16 bases left between them. In germline, CDR1 is LGHDT, CDR2 YNNKEL (reference sequence). The CDR3 is made up of 15 amino acids. The CDR3 region is CASSQDLAEPGGYTF. In DNA form, the CDR3 reads TGTGCCAGCAGCCAAGATCTTGCGGAGCCAGGGGGCTACACCTTC.

V gene TRBV6-2 or TRBV6-3 combines with J gene TRBJ2-7; 10 nucleotides agree with TRBD2. The ends lost 6 bases at V and 6 bases at J; junction bases unmatched: 8. This CDR3 is built from 14 residues. Germline-derived CDR1 and CDR2 are MNHEY and SVGEGT. The CDR3 DNA is TGTGCCAGCAGACCTAGCGGGGGTTGGGGCGAGCAGTACTTC. Residues: CASRPSGGWGEQYF.

The table lists this clone with many counts. Germline and junction disagree at one end, which may indicate a read error. Other DNA sequences in this sample translate to the same CDR3. The gene calls are TRBV6-1 and TRBJ1-3; 8 nucleotides align to TRBD1. The CDR3 length is 17 residues. Germline loops: CDR1 MNHNS, CDR2 SASEGT. CDR3 DNA sequence: TGCGCCAGCAGTAAAAGACAGGGGAAAGGGACTGGAAACACCATATATTTT. Its translation: CASSKRQGKGTGNTIYF.

The chain combines TRBV11-1 with TRBJ2-3; 10 nucleotides match TRBD1. V shed 5 bases, J shed 3 bases, and the junction held 8 bases outside the gene matches. There are 16 residues in the CDR3. The germline V gene has CDR1 SGHAT and CDR2 FQDESV (reference sequence). The DNA of the CDR3 is TGTGCCAGCAGCGCCCGGCGACAGGGGGCTACAGATACGCAGTATTTT. Its protein product is CASSARRQGATDTQYF.

The chain employs TRBV4-1 and TRBJ1-5, with D unresolved. Trimming stripped 0 bases from V and 3 bases from J, with 15 bases between. The CDR3 contains 17 residues. The germline V gene encodes CDR1 MGHRA and CDR2 YSYEKL. CDR3 sequence reads: CASSQDGRHRPNQPQHF. CDR3 nucleotide sequence: TGCGCCAGCAGCCAAGATGGCAGGCACCGCCCCAATCAGCCCCAGCATTTT.

The chain has TRBV7-2 and TRBJ2-1; D may be TRBD2 (5 bases). This CDR3 comprises 14 residues. Germline V gene sequence: CDR1 SGHTA, CDR2 FQGNSA. V dropped 7 bases and J dropped 8 bases, with 18 bases sitting between them. This CDR3 reads CASIPSPLAYEQFF. The CDR3 nucleotides read TGTGCCAGCATCCCCTCCCCCCTAGCCTATGAGCAGTTCTTC.